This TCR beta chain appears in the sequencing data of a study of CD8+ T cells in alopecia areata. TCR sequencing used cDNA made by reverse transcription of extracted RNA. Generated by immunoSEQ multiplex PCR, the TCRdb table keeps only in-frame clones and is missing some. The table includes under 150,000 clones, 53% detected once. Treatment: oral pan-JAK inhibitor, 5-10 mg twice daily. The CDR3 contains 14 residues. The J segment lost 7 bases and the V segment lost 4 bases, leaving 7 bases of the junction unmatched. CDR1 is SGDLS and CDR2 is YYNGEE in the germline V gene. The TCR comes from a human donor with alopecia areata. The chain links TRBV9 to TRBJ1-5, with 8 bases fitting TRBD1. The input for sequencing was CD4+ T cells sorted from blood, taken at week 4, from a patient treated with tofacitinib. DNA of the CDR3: TGTGCCAGCAGCACAGGACAGGGCGGACAGCCCCAGCATTTT. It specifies CASSTGQGGQPQHF.